A selection of T cell receptor beta chains follows, all from one sample in a study. Each CDR3 protein gets one entry after TCRdb re-called the RT-PCR reads with MiXCR. Of fewer than 800,000 distinct CDR3 sequences listed, 12% to 15% were seen once; the top ten hold 3% to 4.5%. Sequenced: memory CD4+ T cells from blood. The receptor source for this set is a female donor in good health, serving as a healthy control. The CDR3 runs from the conserved cysteine through the conserved F or W. D genes are given only for firm matches. Clone size is given for some rows only: seen once, a few or many times, or a class if the clone is expanded.

V gene: TRBV7-2
D gene: .
clone size: few
J gene: TRBJ2-3
CDR3 protein: CASSRALSDTQYF
CDR3 DNA: TGTGCCAGCAGCCGCGCCCTGTCAGATACGCAGTATTTT

V gene: TRBV20-1
D gene: TRBD1
clone size: few
J gene: TRBJ1-2
CDR3 protein: CSALGEQGRGSYGYTF
CDR3 DNA: TGCAGTGCTTTGGGGGAACAGGGGAGGGGTAGCTATGGCTACACCTTC

V gene: TRBV20-1
D gene: .
clone size: many
J gene: TRBJ2-5
CDR3 protein: CSARGGYEETQYF
CDR3 DNA: TGCAGTGCTAGAGGGGGGTATGAGGAGACCCAGTACTTC

V gene: TRBV11-2
D gene: .
clone size: .
J gene: TRBJ1-3
CDR3 protein: CASSSPQTDTGASGNTIYF
CDR3 DNA: TGTGCCAGCAGTTCACCACAGACAGATACGGGTGCATCTGGAAACACCATATATTTT

V gene: TRBV12-3/TRBV12-4
D gene: TRBD2
clone size: many
J gene: TRBJ2-3
CDR3 protein: CASSRSGGYTDTQYF
CDR3 DNA: TGTGCCAGCAGTCGCAGCGGGGGCTACACAGATACGCAGTATTTT

V gene: TRBV29-1
D gene: .
clone size: many
J gene: TRBJ1-2
CDR3 protein: CSVEDSGATNYGYTF
CDR3 DNA: TGCAGCGTTGAAGATTCAGGGGCGACTAACTATGGCTACACCTTC

V gene: TRBV2
D gene: .
clone size: few
J gene: TRBJ1-1
CDR3 protein: CASMGRGTEAFF
CDR3 DNA: TGTGCCAGCATGGGGAGGGGCACTGAAGCTTTCTTT

V gene: TRBV3-1
D gene: .
clone size: .
J gene: TRBJ1-2
CDR3 protein: CASSQALQGEGYTF
CDR3 DNA: TGTGCCAGCAGCCAAGCTCTACAGGGAGAAGGCTACACCTTC

V gene: TRBV12-3/TRBV12-4
D gene: TRBD2
clone size: few
J gene: TRBJ2-1
CDR3 protein: CASSPMTSGPNEQFF
CDR3 DNA: TGTGCCAGCAGTCCGATGACTAGCGGACCTAATGAGCAGTTCTTC

V gene: TRBV7-9
D gene: .
clone size: .
J gene: TRBJ2-1
CDR3 protein: CASSWRPADNEQFF
CDR3 DNA: TGTGCCAGCAGCTGGAGGCCCGCTGACAATGAGCAGTTCTTC

V gene: TRBV29-1
D gene: .
clone size: many
J gene: TRBJ2-2
CDR3 protein: CSGGTGELFF
CDR3 DNA: TGCAGCGGAGGGACCGGGGAGCTGTTTTTT

V gene: TRBV12-3/TRBV12-4
D gene: .
clone size: .
J gene: TRBJ2-1
CDR3 protein: CASSYYPGAGRGNEQFF
CDR3 DNA: TGTGCCAGCAGCTACTATCCGGGAGCAGGACGGGGCAATGAGCAGTTCTTC

V gene: TRBV3-1
D gene: TRBD2
clone size: few
J gene: TRBJ2-1
CDR3 protein: CASSRGRLAGYNEQFF
CDR3 DNA: TGTGCCAGCAGCCGGGGAAGACTAGCGGGTTACAATGAGCAGTTCTTC

V gene: TRBV28
D gene: .
clone size: few
J gene: TRBJ2-2
CDR3 protein: CATLPDRNTGELFF
CDR3 DNA: TGTGCCACCCTCCCCGACAGAAACACCGGGGAGCTGTTTTTT

V gene: TRBV20-1
D gene: TRBD1
clone size: few
J gene: TRBJ1-2
CDR3 protein: CSARGDRGQDYGYTF
CDR3 DNA: TGCAGTGCTAGAGGGGACAGGGGGCAGGACTATGGCTACACCTTC

V gene: TRBV7-9
D gene: .
clone size: few
J gene: TRBJ2-5
CDR3 protein: CASITPAGETQYF
CDR3 DNA: TGTGCCAGCATAACGCCGGCAGGGGAGACCCAGTACTTC

V gene: TRBV20-1
D gene: .
clone size: many
J gene: TRBJ2-1
CDR3 protein: CSVAAGEQFF
CDR3 DNA: TGCAGTGTTGCTGCCGGGGAGCAGTTCTTC